These 9 T cell receptor beta chains came from one sample sequenced in a study of spatial heterogeneity in lung cancer. TCRdb analysed the 5' RACE reads with MiXCR anew, one entry per CDR3 protein. The sample lists around 45,000 distinct CDR3 sequences, 20% to 25% occurring once. Time point indicated: blood at routine non-recurrence follow-up after resection. Sequenced here: PBMCs, sampled at follow-up. These receptor sequences come from a female donor with early-stage non-small cell lung cancer.

This clonotype has at least ten counts. V gene TRBV30 combines with J gene TRBJ2-1; D is ambiguous. Germline V gene lookup returns CDR1 GTSNPN and CDR2 SVGIG (reference sequence). This CDR3 region has 12 residues. Trimming cost V 2 bases and J 5 bases, with 7 bases left between them. CDR3: CAWSHMNNEQFF. CDR3 sequence (DNA): TGTGCCTGGAGTCACATGAACAATGAGCAGTTCTTC.

The genes are TRBV12-3 or TRBV12-4 and TRBJ2-1; D not resolved. The CDR3 is 13 amino acids. V was pared by 0 bases and J by 8 bases, with 8 bases between. The CDR3 region has the DNA TGTGCCAGCAGTTTAGCGTGTGACTATGAGCAGTTCTTC. This encodes CASSLACDYEQFF.

This clonotype was recorded a few times. The V gene is TRBV7-9, the J gene TRBJ2-1; a possible D gene is TRBD2 (5 bases). The ends were cut back, 3 bases at V and 8 bases at J, with 11 bases in the middle. The CDR3 is 13 amino acids. The germline gives CDR1 SEHNR, CDR2 FQNEAQ (reference sequence). The CDR3 is CASSLAHSDEQFF. The DNA for the CDR3 is TGTGCCAGCAGCTTGGCACATAGCGATGAGCAGTTCTTC. The variable domain in full, with the rest retrieved from reference TRBV7-9 and TRBJ2-1, is DTGVSQNPRHKITKRGQNVTFRCDPISEHNRLYWYRQTLGQGPEFLTYFQNEAQLEKSRLLSDRFSAERPKGSFSTLEIQRTEQGDSAMYLCASSLAHSDEQFFGPGTRLTVL.

V is TRBV6-1 and J is TRBJ2-3, with 7 nucleotides matching TRBD2. The CDR3 has 14 amino acids. J gave up 6 bases and V 4 bases, and 7 bases lay outside the gene matches. The germline CDR1 and CDR2 sequences are MNHNS and SASEGT. As DNA, the CDR3 is TGTGCCAGCAGTGTGGGAGGGGAGGTGGATACGCAGTATTTT. This translates into CASSVGGEVDTQYF.

The sample holds many counts of this clonotype. This chain joins TRBV29-1 and TRBJ2-3, with a tentative D call TRBD1 (5 bases). Germline V gene sequence: CDR1 SQVTM, CDR2 ANQGSEA. The CDR3 extends over 11 amino acids. Trimming removed 6 bases from V and 2 bases from J, with 6 bases in between. This CDR3 is CSVDITDTQYF. CDR3 in DNA: TGCAGCGTGGACATCACAGATACGCAGTATTTT.

This clonotype was picked up a small number of times. The chain employs TRBV28 and TRBJ2-7, with unresolved D. CDR1 and CDR2 from the germline V gene are MDHEN and SYDVKM. The V gene lost 2 bases and the J gene lost 2 bases, with 4 bases spanning the gap. The CDR3 length is 12 residues. CDR3 DNA sequence: TGTGCCAGCAGTTTAACTGCCTACGAGCAGTACTTC. It translates to CASSLTAYEQYF.

This chain links TRBV7-9 with TRBJ1-2; 8 bases are shared with TRBD1. The J segment lost 7 bases and the V segment lost 4 bases, leaving 2 bases of the junction unmatched. Germline CDR1 and CDR2: SEHNR and FQNEAQ (reference sequence). CDR3 size: 12 residues. The DNA of the CDR3 is TGTGCCAGCAGCTCGGACAGGGTTGGCTACACCTTC. Translated: CASSSDRVGYTF.

This chain joins TRBV7-2 and TRBJ2-2; no clear D. Germline values: CDR1 SGHTA, CDR2 FQGNSA. The CDR3 is 18 residues long. Trimming removed 1 base at V and 0 bases at J, with 15 bases between. CDR3 in DNA: TGTGCCAGCAGCTTAGATGGGATTTACGGCACGAACACCGGGGAGCTGTTTTTT. Protein sequence: CASSLDGIYGTNTGELFF.

J is TRBJ2-4 and V is TRBV19; 9 bases align to TRBD1. Trimming at V came to 7 bases and at J to 8 bases, leaving 6 bases not matched to a gene. Per germline, CDR1 LNHDA and CDR2 SQIVND (reference sequence). The CDR3 loop spans 13 amino acids. CDR3 loop: CASTATGGDIQYF. The CDR3 nucleotides read TGTGCCAGTACCGCGACAGGGGGGGACATTCAGTACTTC. Using reference TRBV19 and TRBJ2-4 for the parts outside the CDR3, the full variable domain is DGGITQSPKYLFRKEGQNVTLSCEQNLNHDAMYWYRQDPGQGLRLIYYSQIVNDFQKGDIAEGYSVSREKKESFPLTVTSAQKNPTAFYLCASTATGGDIQYFGAGTRLSVL.